These T cell receptor beta chains were read from a single sample in a study of shared clonotypes between healthy human individuals. Produced via immunoSEQ multiplex PCR; TCRdb's table is partial and in-frame only. The sample has some 480,000 clones, around 80% seen once. Sequenced material: PBMCs. Receptor source: a woman aged 35 to 49 in good health. Some clones in this sample may be carry-over from other donors' samples. CDR3s include the opening cysteine and the closing phenylalanine or tryptophan.

TRBV5-1	TRBJ2-1	CASSRISGDNEQFF
TRBV4-1	TRBJ1-1	CASSQDSGVTEAFF
TRBV19	TRBJ1-1	CASSEGVGTEAFF
TRBV7-3	TRBJ2-1	CASSPGLLLYNEQFF
TRBV7-9	TRBJ1-1	CASSLSFPTQGGAFF
TRBV4-2	TRBJ2-2	CASSQRESNTGELFF
TRBV13	TRBJ2-2	CASRSNEFSGELFF
TRBV6-6	TRBJ2-4	CASSAQGLAKNIQYF
TRBV14	TRBJ2-1	CASSQRLGSYNEQFF
TRBV18	TRBJ2-1	CASSPRREYNEQFF
TRBV27	TRBJ2-1	CASLPRQGYNEQFF
TRBV7-8	TRBJ1-1	CASSLERSGNTEAFF
TRBV10-3	TRBJ2-7	CAIWAGTSDEQYF
TRBV9	TRBJ2-7	CASSVGDSGGYEQYF
TRBV6-1	TRBJ2-7	CASSGYPTTALAYEQYF
TRBV5-1	TRBJ2-3	CASNPSGRSVADTQYF
TRBV4-1	TRBJ1-4	CASSQARGIDRGGEKLFF
TRBV5-4	TRBJ2-7	CASTIWTSGSDEQYF
TRBV28	TRBJ2-1	CASSSSGSVNEQFF
TRBV6-1	TRBJ1-4	CASSSGRVAEKLFF
TRBV21-1	TRBJ2-7	CASSKALSNSYEQYF
TRBV18	TRBJ1-1	CASSRGPGDTEAFF
TRBV15	TRBJ2-7	CATSRMTGRYEQYF
TRBV4-1	TRBJ2-1	CASSLARTSFDEQFF
TRBV7-8	TRBJ2-1	CASSLVGSSGGIYNEQFF
TRBV9	TRBJ2-5	CASNQGYQETQYF